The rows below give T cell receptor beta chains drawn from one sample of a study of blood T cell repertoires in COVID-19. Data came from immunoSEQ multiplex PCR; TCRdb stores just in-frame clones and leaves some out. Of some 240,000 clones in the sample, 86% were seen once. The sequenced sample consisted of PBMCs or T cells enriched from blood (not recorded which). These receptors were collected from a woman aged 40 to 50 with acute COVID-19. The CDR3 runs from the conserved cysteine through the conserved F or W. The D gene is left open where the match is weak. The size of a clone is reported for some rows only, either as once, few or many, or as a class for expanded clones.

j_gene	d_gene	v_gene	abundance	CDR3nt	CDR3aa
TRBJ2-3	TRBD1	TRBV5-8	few	TGTGCCAGCAGCTTGGGGACAGGCAACACAGATACGCAGTATTTT	CASSLGTGNTDTQYF
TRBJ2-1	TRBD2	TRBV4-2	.	TGTGCCAGCAGCCAGACTCTAGCGGGAGGAGAGAATGAGCAGTTCTTC	CASSQTLAGGENEQFF
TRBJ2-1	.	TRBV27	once	TGTGCCAGCAGTTTAGCGGGATTACTTAGGAATGAGCAGTTCTTC	CASSLAGLLRNEQFF
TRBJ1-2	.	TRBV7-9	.	TGTGCCAGCAGCGGTCTTGGGGGCATAGGGTATGGCTACACCTTC	CASSGLGGIGYGYTF
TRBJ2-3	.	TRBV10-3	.	TGTGCCATCAAAGGCGGGACCACAGATACGCAGTATTTT	CAIKGGTTDTQYF
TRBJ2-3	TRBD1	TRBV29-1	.	TGCAGCGTTTCTGGACAGGGGACAGATACGCAGTATTTT	CSVSGQGTDTQYF
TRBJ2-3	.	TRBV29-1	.	TGCAGCGTTGATCAGGTCGCAGATACGCAGTATTTT	CSVDQVADTQYF
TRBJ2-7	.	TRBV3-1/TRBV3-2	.	TGTGCCAGCAGCCAAGATTCGGGGCGGAGGGGCTACGAGCAGTACTTC	CASSQDSGRRGYEQYF
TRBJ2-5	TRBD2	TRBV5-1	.	TGCGCCAGCAGCTTGGGCCCCTTAGCGGGAGGGAGAGAGACCCAGTACTTC	CASSLGPLAGGRETQYF
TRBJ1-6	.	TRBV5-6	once	TGTGCCAGCGGACAGTCTAATTCACCCCTCCACTTT	CASGQSNSPLHF
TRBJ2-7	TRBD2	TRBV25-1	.	TGTGCCAGCAGTGAACCTTCGGGGAGGGAAACCGAGCAGTACTTC	CASSEPSGRETEQYF
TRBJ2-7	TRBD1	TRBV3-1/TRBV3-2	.	TGTGCCAGCAGCCCCCGGGACAGACGCTACGAGCAGTACTTC	CASSPRDRRYEQYF
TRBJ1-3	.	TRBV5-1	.	TGCGCCAGCAGCTTGGTATATCGGTATTTT	CASSLVYRYF
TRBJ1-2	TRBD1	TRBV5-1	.	TGCGCCAGCAGCCCAACAGGGACAGGGGGCTACACCTTC	CASSPTGTGGYTF
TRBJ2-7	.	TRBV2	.	TGTGCCAGCTGTAGACAGCTAAACTACGAGCAGTACTTC	CASCRQLNYEQYF
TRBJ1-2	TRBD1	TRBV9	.	TGTGCCAGCAGCGGGGGGGACAGCGTGAGTTATGGCTACACCTTC	CASSGGDSVSYGYTF
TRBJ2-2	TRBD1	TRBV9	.	TGTGCCAGCAGCACCAGGGGGACCGGGGAGCTGTTTTTT	CASSTRGTGELFF
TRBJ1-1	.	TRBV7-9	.	TGTGCCAGCAGCTTAGACAGTTCAAGAGCTTTCTTT	CASSLDSSRAFF
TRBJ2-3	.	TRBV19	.	TGTGCCAGTAGTATCCAGGCCCAGGCAGATACGCAGTATTTT	CASSIQAQADTQYF
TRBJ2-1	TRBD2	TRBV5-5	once	TGTGCCAGCAGCTTGTCTAGCGGGGATCGTGAGCAGTTCTTC	CASSLSSGDREQFF
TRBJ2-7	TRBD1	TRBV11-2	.	TGTGCCAGCAGCTTGGGGACAGGTCCTATCCTGCAGTACTTC	CASSLGTGPILQYF
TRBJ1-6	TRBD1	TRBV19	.	TGTGCCAGTAGTACCGGACAGGCCGAACCACCCCTCCACTTT	CASSTGQAEPPLHF
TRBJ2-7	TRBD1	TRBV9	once	TGTGCCAGCAGTGTCCGAGGGACAGACTACGAGCAGTACTTC	CASSVRGTDYEQYF
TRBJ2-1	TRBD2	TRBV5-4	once	TGTGCCAGCAGCCGGACTAGCTTCTTGGGCTCCTACAATGAGCAGTTCTTC	CASSRTSFLGSYNEQFF
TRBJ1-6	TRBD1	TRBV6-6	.	TGTGCCAGCAGTTACGGGTCAGGGGGCGATGATTCACCCCTCCACTTT	CASSYGSGGDDSPLHF
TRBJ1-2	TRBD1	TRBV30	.	TGTGCCTGGAGTGCGACAGGGCGCTATGGCTACACCTTC	CAWSATGRYGYTF
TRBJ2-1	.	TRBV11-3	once	TGTGCCAGCAGCTTCCCAAGTTCGAGGGATGAGCAGTTCTTC	CASSFPSSRDEQFF
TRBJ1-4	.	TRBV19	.	TGTGCCAGTACCAGGGTCGGGGAAAAACTGTTTTTT	CASTRVGEKLFF
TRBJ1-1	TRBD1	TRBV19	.	TGTGCCAGTAGGATCCCGGGACAGGCCACTGAAGCTTTCTTT	CASRIPGQATEAFF
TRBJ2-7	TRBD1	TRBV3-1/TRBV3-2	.	TGTGCCAGCAGCCGGGGACAGGGGGCTCAGTTGTACGAGCAGTACTTC	CASSRGQGAQLYEQYF
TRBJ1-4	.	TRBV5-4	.	TGTGCCAGCAGCACAGGGATGACTAATGAAAAACTGTTTTTT	CASSTGMTNEKLFF
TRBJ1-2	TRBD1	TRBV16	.	TGTGCCAGCAGCCAAAGGACAGGAGCCAACTATGGCTACACCTTC	CASSQRTGANYGYTF
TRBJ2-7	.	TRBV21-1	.	TGTGCCAGCAGCTACCTTGGGGCGGGAGAGTACTTC	CASSYLGAGEYF
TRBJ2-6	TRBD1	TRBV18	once	TGTGCCAGCTCACCAAAACAGGGGTCGAGGGGGGCCAACGTCCTGACTTTC	CASSPKQGSRGANVLTF
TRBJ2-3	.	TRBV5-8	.	TGTGCCAGCAGCCAAGGACGGGGGACAGATACGCAGTATTTT	CASSQGRGTDTQYF